A selection of T cell receptor beta chains follows, all from one sample in a study of T cell responses to AZD1222 COVID-19 vaccine. This table comes from immunoSEQ multiplex PCR, and its TCRdb copy is limited to in-frame clones, with some not included. The sample holds over 130,000 clones, 91% seen once. The sequencing here drew on peripheral blood, taken 28 days after the second dose of the MenACWY control vaccine. These receptors were taken from an adult who received the MenACWY meningococcal vaccine as a control. Each CDR3 is given with its conserved first and last residue. A D gene is named only where the DNA matches it firmly. Not all rows give a size; the values are once, few, many and, for expanded clones, a class.

. | 14 | TRBJ2-7 | . | TRBV7-3 | CASSLMGGGDEQYF | TGTGCCAGCAGCTTAATGGGGGGAGGTGACGAGCAGTACTTC
. | 15 | TRBJ2-7 | TRBD1 | TRBV5-1 | CASSTGTGPDDEQYF | TGCGCCAGCAGCACAGGGACAGGCCCGGATGACGAGCAGTACTTC
. | 17 | TRBJ2-1 | TRBD2 | TRBV7-6 | CASSAQTSGRTYNEQFF | TGTGCCAGCAGCGCACAGACTAGCGGGAGAACCTACAATGAGCAGTTCTTC
. | 14 | TRBJ1-5 | TRBD1 | TRBV9 | CASSPRDRGPPQHF | TGTGCCAGCAGCCCCCGGGACAGGGGGCCCCCCCAGCATTTT
once | 12 | TRBJ1-2 | . | TRBV12-3/TRBV12-4 | CASRGEGYGYTF | TGTGCCAGCAGGGGGGAGGGCTATGGCTACACCTTC
. | 16 | TRBJ2-3 | . | TRBV2 | CASSGGGGSGTDTQYF | TGTGCCAGCAGCGGGGGTGGGGGCAGCGGCACAGATACGCAGTATTTT
. | 12 | TRBJ2-2 | . | TRBV7-2 | CASGRGSGELFF | TGTGCCAGCGGCCGTGGGAGCGGGGAGCTGTTTTTT
. | 15 | TRBJ1-2 | . | TRBV13 | CASSLWGGPVGGYTF | TGTGCCAGCAGCTTATGGGGGGGCCCGGTTGGTGGCTACACCTTC
. | 16 | TRBJ1-2 | . | TRBV7-9 | CASSLWGEGTLYGYTF | TGTGCCAGCAGCTTATGGGGCGAAGGGACACTCTATGGCTACACCTTC
. | 15 | TRBJ1-1 | . | TRBV7-2 | CASRSPNLMNTEAFF | TGTGCCAGCAGGTCACCGAACTTAATGAACACTGAAGCTTTCTTT
. | 16 | TRBJ2-3 | . | TRBV7-6 | CASSPLDEGDTDTQYF | TGTGCCAGCAGCCCATTGGATGAGGGGGACACAGATACGCAGTATTTT
. | 15 | TRBJ1-4 | . | TRBV25-1 | CASRSGATTNEKLFF | TGTGCCAGCAGGTCAGGGGCAACAACTAATGAAAAACTGTTTTTT
. | 17 | TRBJ2-5 | . | TRBV19 | CASSPLADLVYQETQYF | TGTGCCAGTAGCCCATTGGCGGACTTAGTCTACCAAGAGACCCAGTACTTC
. | 14 | TRBJ2-1 | . | TRBV24-1 | CATSDYSPNNEQFF | TGTGCCACCAGTGATTATAGCCCAAACAATGAGCAGTTCTTC
. | 15 | TRBJ1-5 | TRBD1 | TRBV18 | CASSQPGTGNQPQHF | TGTGCCAGCTCGCAACCTGGGACAGGTAATCAGCCCCAGCATTTT
. | 16 | TRBJ1-5 | . | TRBV27 | CASSPWGGFVNQPQHF | TGTGCCAGCAGTCCCTGGGGAGGGTTCGTCAATCAGCCCCAGCATTTT
. | 14 | TRBJ2-3 | . | TRBV24-1 | CATSDLDDTDTQYF | TGTGCCACCAGTGATCTGGACGATACAGATACGCAGTATTTT
. | 15 | TRBJ2-2 | TRBD1 | TRBV7-2 | CASSLQGAVTGELFF | TGTGCCAGCAGCTTACAGGGGGCCGTCACCGGGGAGCTGTTTTTT
. | 15 | TRBJ2-7 | TRBD1 | TRBV11-1 | CASSYPGQGAREQYF | TGTGCCAGCAGCTACCCGGGACAGGGGGCGCGTGAGCAGTACTTC
. | 14 | TRBJ2-5 | . | TRBV9 | CASSLGSSQETQYF | TGTGCCAGCAGCCTAGGTAGCAGCCAAGAGACCCAGTACTTC
. | 14 | TRBJ1-2 | . | TRBV6-6 | CASSYQGQNYGYTF | TGTGCCAGCAGTTACCAAGGGCAGAACTATGGCTACACCTTC
. | 15 | TRBJ1-6 | . | TRBV11-2 | CASSLGFSYNSPLHF | TGTGCCAGCAGCTTAGGGTTCTCCTATAATTCACCCCTCCACTTT
few | 15 | TRBJ2-7 | TRBD1 | TRBV5-1 | CASSLLQGAFAEQYF | TGCGCCAGCAGCTTGCTGCAGGGGGCGTTTGCCGAGCAGTACTTC
. | 14 | TRBJ2-3 | TRBD2 | TRBV9 | CASSTGLATDTQYF | TGTGCCAGCTCCACGGGACTAGCAACAGATACGCAGTATTTT
. | 13 | TRBJ1-5 | . | TRBV6-5 | CASSLQGGQPQHF | TGTGCCAGCAGTTTACAGGGCGGTCAGCCCCAGCATTTT
. | 13 | TRBJ1-2 | TRBD1 | TRBV28 | CASREQGWYGYTF | TGTGCCAGCAGGGAACAGGGGTGGTATGGCTACACCTTC
. | 16 | TRBJ1-1 | TRBD1 | TRBV24-1 | CATSGPGTGSNTEAFF | TGTGCCACCAGTGGACCAGGGACAGGGTCCAACACTGAAGCTTTCTTT
. | 12 | TRBJ2-1 | . | TRBV7-9 | CASNIGGAGLFF | TGTGCCAGCAACATTGGTGGGGCCGGATTGTTCTTC
once | 17 | TRBJ2-7 | . | TRBV7-2 | CASSPLIVRGNSYEQYF | TGTGCCAGCAGCCCCCTTATTGTGAGGGGCAACTCCTACGAGCAGTACTTC
few | 15 | TRBJ1-5 | . | TRBV7-9 | CASSLGDPSNQPQHF | TGTGCCAGCAGCTTAGGGGACCCCAGCAATCAGCCCCAGCATTTT
. | 12 | TRBJ2-7 | TRBD2 | TRBV6-5 | CASTGLAYEQYF | TGTGCCAGCACCGGACTAGCCTACGAGCAGTACTTC
. | 16 | TRBJ2-3 | TRBD1 | TRBV19 | CASSPWTGASTDTQYF | TGTGCCAGTAGCCCATGGACAGGGGCTAGCACAGATACGCAGTATTTT
. | 15 | TRBJ2-5 | TRBD2 | TRBV6-1 | CASSVAGAPQETQYF | TGTGCCAGCAGTGTAGCGGGGGCCCCCCAAGAGACCCAGTACTTC
. | 13 | TRBJ1-4 | . | TRBV18 | CASSQGENEKLFF | TGTGCCAGCTCACAGGGGGAGAATGAAAAACTGTTTTTT
. | 16 | TRBJ2-5 | TRBD1 | TRBV7-2 | CASSLVRDSKERTQYF | TGTGCCAGCAGCTTAGTTAGGGACAGTAAGGAAAGGACCCAGTACTTC
. | 15 | TRBJ2-5 | TRBD1 | TRBV7-9 | CASSPRDRGLETQYF | TGTGCCAGCAGCCCGAGAGACAGGGGGCTTGAGACCCAGTACTTC
once | 14 | TRBJ1-1 | TRBD1 | TRBV7-8 | CASSLGDRGTEAFF | TGTGCCAGCAGCTTAGGTGACAGGGGCACTGAAGCTTTCTTT
. | 14 | TRBJ2-7 | TRBD2 | TRBV9 | CASSAGGLGLGQYF | TGTGCCAGCAGCGCGGGGGGACTGGGCCTTGGGCAGTACTTC
. | 13 | TRBJ2-3 | . | TRBV4-3 | CASSLRSQDTQYF | TGCGCCAGCAGCCTCCGGTCCCAAGATACGCAGTATTTT
. | 15 | TRBJ1-6 | TRBD1 | TRBV19 | CASSFSTGTGSPLHF | TGTGCCAGTAGTTTCTCGACAGGGACTGGTTCACCCCTCCACTTT
. | 13 | TRBJ1-4 | TRBD1 | TRBV12-3/TRBV12-4 | CASNNRGYEKLFF | TGTGCCAGCAACAACAGGGGCTATGAAAAACTGTTTTTT
. | 16 | TRBJ1-5 | . | TRBV7-2 | CASSLAQGFGNQPQHF | TGTGCCAGCAGCTTAGCGCAGGGTTTTGGCAATCAGCCCCAGCATTTT